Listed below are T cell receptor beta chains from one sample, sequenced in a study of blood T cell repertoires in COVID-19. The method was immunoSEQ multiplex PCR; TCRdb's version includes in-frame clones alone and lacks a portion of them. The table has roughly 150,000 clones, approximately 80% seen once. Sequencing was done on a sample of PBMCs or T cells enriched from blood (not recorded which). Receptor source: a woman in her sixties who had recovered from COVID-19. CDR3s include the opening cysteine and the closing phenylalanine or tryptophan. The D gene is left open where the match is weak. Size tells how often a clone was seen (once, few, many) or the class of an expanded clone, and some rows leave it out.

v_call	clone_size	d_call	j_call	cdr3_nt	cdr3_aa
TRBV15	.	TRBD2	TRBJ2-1	TGTGCCACCAGCAGAGATTGGGGCGGGGGGAAACCCTACAATGAGCAGTTCTTC	CATSRDWGGGKPYNEQFF
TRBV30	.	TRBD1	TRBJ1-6	TGTGCCTGGAGCCGCGGACAGGTCGGTTCACCCCTCCACTTT	CAWSRGQVGSPLHF
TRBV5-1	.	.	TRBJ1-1	TGCGCCAGCAGCTTGGAGGCGGGGCGAGACGCTGAAGCTTTCTTT	CASSLEAGRDAEAFF
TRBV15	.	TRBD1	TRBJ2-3	TGTGCCACCAGCCTCGGGACAGAACTAGTTAGCACAGATACGCAGTATTTT	CATSLGTELVSTDTQYF
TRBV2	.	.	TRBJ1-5	TGTGCCAGCAGTGCACAGGGAGCGGACCAGCCCCAGCATTTT	CASSAQGADQPQHF
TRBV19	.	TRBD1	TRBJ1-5	TGTGCCAGTAGTTCCCGGGGAGAGACAGGGGGCAGCAATCAGCCCCAGCATTTT	CASSSRGETGGSNQPQHF
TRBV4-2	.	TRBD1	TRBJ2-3	TGTGCCAGCAGCCAAGGCGGACAGGGGGCAGATACGCAGTATTTT	CASSQGGQGADTQYF
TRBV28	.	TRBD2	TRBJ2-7	TGTGCCAGCAGTCCTAGCGGGGTTCGGGAGCAGTACTTC	CASSPSGVREQYF
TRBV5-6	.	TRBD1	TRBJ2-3	TGTGCCAGCAGCCCCGACAGGGGCCTCACAGATACGCAGTATTTT	CASSPDRGLTDTQYF
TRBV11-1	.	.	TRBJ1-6	TGTGCCAGCAGCCGGACAGACAATAATTCACCCCTCCACTTT	CASSRTDNNSPLHF
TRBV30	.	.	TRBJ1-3	TGTGCCTGGCGACAGTTCTCTGGAAACACCATATATTTT	CAWRQFSGNTIYF
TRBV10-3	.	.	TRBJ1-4	TGTGCCATCAGGGAGGTACAAACAACTAATGAAAAACTGTTTTTT	CAIREVQTTNEKLFF
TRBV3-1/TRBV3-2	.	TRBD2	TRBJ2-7	TGTGCCAGCAGCCAGAGGACTAGCGGCGCCTACGAGCAGTACTTC	CASSQRTSGAYEQYF
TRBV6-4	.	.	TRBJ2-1	TGTGCCAGCAGTGACCAATACAATGAGCAGTTCTTC	CASSDQYNEQFF
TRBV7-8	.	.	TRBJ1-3	TGTGCCAGCAGGCGGGGGGGGATCGGAAACACCATATATTTT	CASRRGGIGNTIYF
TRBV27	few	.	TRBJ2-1	TGTGCCAGCAGCTCCCGGGGGACCATCTACAATGAGCAGTTCTTC	CASSSRGTIYNEQFF
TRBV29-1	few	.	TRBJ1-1	TGCAGCGTTGGAGGGTACCGGAGCACTGAAGCTTTCTTT	CSVGGYRSTEAFF
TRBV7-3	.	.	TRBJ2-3	TGTGCCAGCAGCTCCGCGGGGTTGGGAGATACGCAGTATTTT	CASSSAGLGDTQYF
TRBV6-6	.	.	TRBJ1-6	TGTGCCAGTACGCCGGGGGGGTCGAATTCACCCCTCCACTTT	CASTPGGSNSPLHF
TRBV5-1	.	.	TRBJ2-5	TGCGCCAGCAGCTTTACTGCCCAAGAGACCCAGTACTTC	CASSFTAQETQYF
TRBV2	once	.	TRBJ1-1	TGTGCCGGCGTGGCGGGGTTGAACACTGAAGCTTTCTTT	CAGVAGLNTEAFF